A selection of T cell receptor beta chains follows, all from one sample in a study of blood T cell repertoires in COVID-19. The repertoire was sequenced with immunoSEQ multiplex PCR; TCRdb's copy has only in-frame clones and lacks some. The data show about 280,000 clones, around 90% seen once. The sample taken for sequencing was PBMCs or T cells enriched from blood (not recorded which). These receptor sequences come from a woman aged 18-29 years with acute COVID-19. Each CDR3 is given with its conserved first and last residue. The D gene is left open where the match is weak. Expanded clones are given a class, and other clones once, few, many or no size at all.

abundance	v_gene	d_gene	j_gene	CDR3aa	CDR3nt
.	TRBV5-6	.	TRBJ2-3	CASSKDFSGTQYF	TGTGCCAGCAGCAAGGACTTCTCGGGCACGCAGTATTTT
.	TRBV5-8	.	TRBJ1-2	CASKPESISSLTNYGYTF	TGTGCCAGCAAACCGGAGTCCATTTCTAGCCTCACTAACTATGGCTACACCTTC
once	TRBV19	TRBD2	TRBJ2-1	CASSIVTSGRHEQFF	TGTGCCAGTAGTATTGTGACTAGCGGGAGACATGAGCAGTTCTTC
.	TRBV5-1	TRBD2	TRBJ2-1	CASSSRGLAGAYNEQFF	TGCGCCAGCAGCTCGAGAGGACTAGCGGGGGCCTACAATGAGCAGTTCTTC
.	TRBV29-1	.	TRBJ2-7	CSVEKSGRVVNEQYF	TGCAGCGTTGAAAAATCCGGGAGAGTCGTGAACGAGCAGTACTTC
.	TRBV23-1	.	TRBJ1-2	CASSQRADSYGYTF	TGCGCCAGCAGTCAGAGGGCAGATTCCTATGGCTACACCTTC
.	TRBV2	TRBD1	TRBJ1-6	CASSEPGQGNSPLHF	TGTGCCAGCAGTGAACCGGGACAGGGGAATTCACCCCTCCACTTT
.	TRBV3-1/TRBV3-2	.	TRBJ1-1	CASSQSALNTEAFF	TGTGCCAGCAGCCAAAGCGCACTGAACACTGAAGCTTTCTTT
.	TRBV27	.	TRBJ1-6	CASTATGRSYNSPLHF	TGTGCCAGCACCGCGACGGGGAGGAGCTATAATTCACCCCTCCACTTT
.	TRBV5-4	.	TRBJ2-7	CASSSGLYSYEQYF	TGTGCCAGCAGCTCGGGACTCTACTCCTACGAGCAGTACTTC
.	TRBV5-1	TRBD1	TRBJ2-1	CASSQVQGQAYNEQFF	TGCGCCAGCAGCCAGGTACAGGGGCAGGCCTACAATGAGCAGTTCTTC
.	TRBV11-2	TRBD1	TRBJ1-5	CASSSRGEGNQPQHF	TGTGCCAGCAGCTCCAGGGGGGAGGGCAATCAGCCCCAGCATTTT
once	TRBV19	.	TRBJ2-7	CASSIGRQGYEQYF	TGTGCCAGTAGTATTGGGCGGCAGGGCTACGAGCAGTACTTC
.	TRBV5-1	TRBD2	TRBJ2-1	CASSLVVTSGNPYNEQFF	TGCGCCAGCAGCTTGGTTGTGACTAGCGGGAACCCCTACAATGAGCAGTTCTTC
.	TRBV4-1	TRBD2	TRBJ2-3	CASSLGLAGDTQYF	TGCGCCAGCAGCCTCGGGCTAGCGGGAGATACGCAGTATTTT
.	TRBV6-5	.	TRBJ1-4	CASSLYRATNEKLFF	TGTGCCAGCAGTTTATACAGGGCAACTAATGAAAAACTGTTTTTT
.	TRBV24-1	TRBD2	TRBJ2-1	CATSAGGAHEQFF	TGTGCCACCAGTGCGGGAGGGGCACATGAGCAGTTCTTC
.	TRBV4-1	TRBD2	TRBJ2-7	CASSQIAGGKSDEQYF	TGCGCCAGCAGCCAAATAGCGGGAGGGAAATCCGACGAGCAGTACTTC
few	TRBV9	.	TRBJ1-3	CASSVGSSGNTIYF	TGTGCCAGCAGCGTGGGCAGCTCTGGAAACACCATATATTTT
few	TRBV5-1	TRBD1	TRBJ1-3	CASSFGQGGNTIYF	TGCGCCAGCAGCTTTGGACAGGGCGGAAACACCATATATTTT
.	TRBV24-1	TRBD2	TRBJ2-1	CATSDKTSGETYNEQFF	TGTGCCACCAGTGACAAGACTAGCGGGGAAACCTACAATGAGCAGTTCTTC
.	TRBV5-1	.	TRBJ2-5	CASSLKGLQETQYF	TGCGCCAGCAGCTTGAAGGGGCTCCAAGAGACCCAGTACTTC
.	TRBV30	.	TRBJ1-1	CAWSVLRTEAFF	TGTGCCTGGAGTGTACTACGTACTGAAGCTTTCTTT
.	TRBV5-1	.	TRBJ1-1	CASSLRGHGEAFF	TGCGCCAGCAGCTTGAGAGGCCATGGCGAAGCTTTCTTT
.	TRBV11-2	TRBD2	TRBJ2-7	CASSLAIGLAGVYEQYF	TGTGCCAGCAGCTTAGCCATCGGACTAGCGGGAGTCTACGAGCAGTACTTC
.	TRBV29-1	TRBD2	TRBJ2-7	CSVEDRTSGTYEQYF	TGCAGCGTTGAAGACAGGACTAGCGGGACTTACGAGCAGTACTTC
.	TRBV5-1	TRBD2	TRBJ2-7	CASSFTGTSGRSYNYEQYF	TGCGCCAGCAGCTTCACCGGGACTAGCGGGAGGAGCTACAACTACGAGCAGTACTTC
.	TRBV6-5	TRBD1	TRBJ1-6	CASSYSRQGRNSPLHF	TGTGCCAGCAGTTACTCGCGACAGGGGAGGAATTCACCCCTCCACTTT
.	TRBV5-4	.	TRBJ1-2	CASSLAGKSLGGYTF	TGTGCCAGCAGCTTGGCAGGGAAGAGCTTGGGTGGCTACACCTTC
.	TRBV7-3	.	TRBJ1-1	CASSGRGWTEAFF	TGTGCCAGCAGCGGCAGGGGATGGACTGAAGCTTTCTTT
.	TRBV2	TRBD1	TRBJ2-7	CASSEGTGSYEQYF	TGTGCCAGCAGTGAAGGGACAGGCTCCTACGAGCAGTACTTC
.	TRBV7-9	TRBD1	TRBJ1-1	CASSSNIQGAGTEAFF	TGTGCCAGCAGCTCTAACATACAGGGGGCTGGGACTGAAGCTTTCTTT
once	TRBV5-1	.	TRBJ2-1	CASSLQGRGYNEQFF	TGCGCCAGCAGCTTGCAGGGGCGCGGGTACAATGAGCAGTTCTTC
.	TRBV27	TRBD1	TRBJ1-2	CASRPGGQGFGGYTF	TGTGCCAGCAGGCCCGGAGGACAGGGCTTCGGTGGCTACACCTTC
.	TRBV18	TRBD1	TRBJ2-3	CASSPRRTGIPSTDTQYF	TGTGCCAGCTCCCCCCGGCGGACAGGGATCCCTAGCACAGATACGCAGTATTTT
.	TRBV6-1	.	TRBJ1-1	CASSDFPLQLNTEAFF	TGTGCCAGCAGTGATTTCCCCTTACAGTTGAACACTGAAGCTTTCTTT
few	TRBV7-3	TRBD2	TRBJ2-1	CASRLAGGDNEQFF	TGTGCCAGCAGGTTAGCGGGAGGAGACAATGAGCAGTTCTTC
.	TRBV13	TRBD2	TRBJ2-1	CASSLMTSGTNEQFF	TGTGCCAGCAGCTTAATGACTAGCGGGACCAATGAGCAGTTCTTC
.	TRBV6-5	.	TRBJ1-3	CASSQVHSGNTIYF	TGTGCCAGCAGCCAGGTCCACTCTGGAAACACCATATATTTT
few	TRBV30	.	TRBJ2-7	CAWSLEVIYEQYF	TGTGCCTGGAGTCTAGAGGTCATCTACGAGCAGTACTTC
.	TRBV4-2	TRBD2	TRBJ2-1	CASSQVELAGGEQFF	TGTGCCAGCAGCCAAGTCGAGCTAGCGGGCGGGGAGCAGTTCTTC
once	TRBV28	.	TRBJ1-1	CASSSRGLNTEAFF	TGTGCCAGCAGTTCCAGGGGATTGAACACTGAAGCTTTCTTT
.	TRBV27	.	TRBJ1-2	CASTGRGNYGYTF	TGTGCCAGTACAGGGCGGGGGAACTATGGCTACACCTTC
.	TRBV28	.	TRBJ2-1	CASSFGLPTGEQFF	TGTGCCAGCAGTTTCGGTCTCCCCACGGGTGAGCAGTTCTTC
.	TRBV10-3	TRBD1	TRBJ1-5	CAISVGDSIGGNQPQHF	TGTGCCATCAGTGTGGGGGACAGCATCGGGGGCAATCAGCCCCAGCATTTT
.	TRBV4-3	TRBD2	TRBJ2-1	CASSPHGDYETNEQFF	TGCGCCAGCAGCCCCCACGGGGACTACGAAACAAATGAGCAGTTCTTC
.	TRBV6-5	.	TRBJ2-5	CASGRVIETQYF	TGTGCCAGCGGCCGGGTAATAGAGACCCAGTACTTC
.	TRBV19	.	TRBJ2-5	CASSISSSGETQYF	TGTGCCAGTAGTATATCCAGCTCGGGTGAGACCCAGTACTTC
.	TRBV5-1	.	TRBJ2-5	CASSLERGGETQYF	TGCGCCAGCAGCTTGGAGAGGGGAGGAGAGACCCAGTACTTC
.	TRBV4-3	TRBD2	TRBJ2-7	CASSQDRAGGPYEQYF	TGCGCCAGCAGCCAAGATCGGGCGGGAGGGCCCTACGAGCAGTACTTC
.	TRBV5-4	TRBD2	TRBJ2-7	CASSLPSWGGRANEQYF	TGTGCCAGCAGCTTGCCCTCGTGGGGCGGGAGGGCCAACGAGCAGTACTTC
.	TRBV29-1	.	TRBJ1-5	CSVVGAGVNQPQHF	TGCAGCGTTGTGGGGGCCGGAGTCAATCAGCCCCAGCATTTT
.	TRBV6-5	TRBD1	TRBJ1-2	CASSSLQGEVQHGYTF	TGTGCCAGCAGTTCATTACAGGGGGAGGTTCAGCATGGCTACACCTTC